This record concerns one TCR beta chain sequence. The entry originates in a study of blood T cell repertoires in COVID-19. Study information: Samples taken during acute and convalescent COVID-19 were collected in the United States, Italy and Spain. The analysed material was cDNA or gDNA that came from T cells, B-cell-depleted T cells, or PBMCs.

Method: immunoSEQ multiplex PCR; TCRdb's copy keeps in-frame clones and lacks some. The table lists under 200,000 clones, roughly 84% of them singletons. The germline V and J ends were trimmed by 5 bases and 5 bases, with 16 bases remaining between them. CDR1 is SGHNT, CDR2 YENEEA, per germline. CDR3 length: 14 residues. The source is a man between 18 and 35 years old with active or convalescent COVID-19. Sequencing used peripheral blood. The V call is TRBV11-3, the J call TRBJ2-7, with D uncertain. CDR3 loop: CASSPGTPRNEQYF. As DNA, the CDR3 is TGTGCCAGCAGCCCCGGAACCCCGAGGAACGAGCAGTACTTC.